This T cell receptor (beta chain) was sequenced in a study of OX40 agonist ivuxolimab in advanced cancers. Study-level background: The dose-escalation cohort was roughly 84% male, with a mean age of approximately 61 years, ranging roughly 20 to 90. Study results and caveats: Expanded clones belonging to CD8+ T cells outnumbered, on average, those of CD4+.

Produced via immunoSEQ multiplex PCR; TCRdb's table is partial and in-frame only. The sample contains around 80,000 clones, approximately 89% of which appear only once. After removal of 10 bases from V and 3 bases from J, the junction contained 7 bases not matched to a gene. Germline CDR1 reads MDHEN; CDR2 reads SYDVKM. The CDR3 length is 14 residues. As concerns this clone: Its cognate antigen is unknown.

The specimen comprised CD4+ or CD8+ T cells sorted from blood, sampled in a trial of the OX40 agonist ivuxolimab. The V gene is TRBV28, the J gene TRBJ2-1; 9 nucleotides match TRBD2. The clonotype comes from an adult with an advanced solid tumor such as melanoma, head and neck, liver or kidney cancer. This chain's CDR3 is CATLGLAVYNEQFF. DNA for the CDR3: TGTGCCACCCTGGGACTAGCAGTCTACAATGAGCAGTTCTTC.